The rows below give T cell receptor beta chains drawn from one sample of a study of T cell changes during pregnancy in multiple sclerosis. Data came from immunoSEQ multiplex PCR; TCRdb stores just in-frame clones and leaves some out. This table holds 50,000 to 65,000 clones, nearly 95% found once. The input for sequencing was peripheral blood, taken in the first trimester of pregnancy. The receptors come from a female donor with multiple sclerosis, enrolled in a pregnancy study. The CDR3 runs from the conserved cysteine through the conserved F or W. The D gene is left open where the match is weak. Clone size appears in some rows only: once, few, many, or a class for an expanded clone.

>TRBV10-1|TRBJ2-4|NA|NA
TGCGCCAGCGACAGCGCCTTAGCCAAAAACATTCAGTACTTC
CASDSALAKNIQYF
>TRBV30|TRBJ1-1|NA|NA
TGTGCCTGGAGCGAGACGACAGACACTGAAGCTTTCTTT
CAWSETTDTEAFF
>TRBV7-2|TRBJ1-1|NA|NA
TGTGCCAGCAGCTCTCGTGGAGGGGCCGTGAACACTGAAGCTTTCTTT
CASSSRGGAVNTEAFF
>TRBV23-1|TRBJ1-1|TRBD1|NA
TGCGCCAGCAGTCAGGGACCCCGGGACAGGGTAAGAATGGACACTGAAGCTTTCTTT
CASSQGPRDRVRMDTEAFF
>TRBV4-1|TRBJ1-3|TRBD1|NA
TGCGCCAGCAGCCAAGGGAGGCAGGGGGCGAGCTCTGGAAACACCATATATTTT
CASSQGRQGASSGNTIYF
>TRBV4-3|TRBJ1-2|NA|NA
TGCGCCAGCAGCCAAGTGGGCAGCCCCCGCTATGGCTACACCTTC
CASSQVGSPRYGYTF
>TRBV5-4|TRBJ2-3|TRBD2|NA
TGTGCCAGCAGCCCGGGCGGGCCTAGCGGGGGGTCAGATACGCAGTATTTT
CASSPGGPSGGSDTQYF
>TRBV7-2|TRBJ2-4|TRBD1|NA
TGTGCCAGCAGTAATACACAGACTTACAGGGGTATTCAGTACTTC
CASSNTQTYRGIQYF
>TRBV5-6|TRBJ2-7|TRBD2|NA
TGTGCCAGCAGCTGGGGGGGGAGACCCACCTCGTTC
CASSWGGRPTSF
>TRBV27|TRBJ1-5|NA|NA
TGTGCCAGCAGTTTATCGTGGGGGGGCAATCAGCCCCAGCATTTT
CASSLSWGGNQPQHF
>TRBV4-3|TRBJ1-2|NA|NA
TGCGCCAGCAGCCAAACTAGCGGCGGCTACACCTTC
CASSQTSGGYTF
>TRBV5-4|TRBJ2-3|TRBD1|NA
TGTGCCAGCAGCACGGACAGGGGGCGAGATACGCAGTATTTT
CASSTDRGRDTQYF
>TRBV5-5|TRBJ2-1|NA|NA
TGTGCCAGCAGTTCGGACATATGGGCCTACAATGAGCAGTTCTTC
CASSSDIWAYNEQFF
>TRBV5-1|TRBJ2-7|TRBD2|NA
TGCGCCAGCACCCGGACTAGCGGGAGCTACGAGCAGTACTTC
CASTRTSGSYEQYF
>TRBV6-7|TRBJ1-1|NA|NA
TGTGCCAGCAGCGAGACTGCCCAGATCCGAATCACTGAAGCTTTCTTT
CASSETAQIRITEAFF
>TRBV5-6|TRBJ2-5|TRBD2|NA
TGTGCCAGCAGCTTGGGACTAGCGCAAGAGACCCAGTACTTC
CASSLGLAQETQYF
>TRBV25-1|TRBJ1-2|TRBD1|NA
TGTGCCAGCAGTGATATTGGACAGGGGGTCTATGGCTACACCTTC
CASSDIGQGVYGYTF
>TRBV7-3|TRBJ2-3|NA|NA
TGTGCCAGCAGCCGCCTTGGGGGGGCCATAGATACGCAGTATTTT
CASSRLGGAIDTQYF
>TRBV27|TRBJ2-5|TRBD2|NA
TGTGCCAGCAGTCCCTTAGCGGGGGGGGTAGGCCAGTACTTC
CASSPLAGGVGQYF
>TRBV5-1|TRBJ1-2|NA|NA
TGCGCCAGCAGCAGCGGGGGGCAGGCCTATGGCTACACCTTC
CASSSGGQAYGYTF
>TRBV4-1|TRBJ1-2|TRBD1|NA
TGCGCCAGCAGCCAGACAGGGGGCGCTGGCTATGGCTACACCTTC
CASSQTGGAGYGYTF
>TRBV7-2|TRBJ1-1|TRBD1|NA
TGTGCCAGCAGACGACAGGGGGTGAACACTGAAGCTTTCTTT
CASRRQGVNTEAFF
>TRBV5-6|TRBJ1-3|NA|NA
TGTGCCAGTAGAAAGGCAGGCTCTGGAAACACCATATATTTT
CASRKAGSGNTIYF
>TRBV6-5|TRBJ1-2|TRBD1|NA
TGTGCCAGCAGTCACCCTAGGACAGGGAACTATGGCTACACCTTC
CASSHPRTGNYGYTF
>TRBV19|TRBJ1-1|TRBD1|NA
TGTGCCAGTAGTAAAAGCCGAGGGGGCGCCGGGAACACTGAAGCTTTCTTT
CASSKSRGGAGNTEAFF
>TRBV5-1|TRBJ2-2|TRBD1|once
TGCGCCAGCAGCTTGGCGGACAGGGCGAACACCGGGGAGCTGTTTTTT
CASSLADRANTGELFF
>TRBV18|TRBJ2-1|NA|NA
TGTGCCAGCTCCCTCGCCGGGGGTTCCTACAATGAGCAGTTCTTC
CASSLAGGSYNEQFF
>TRBV4-2|TRBJ2-7|NA|NA
TGTGCCAGCAGCCAAGACCCATCCCGGTACGAGCAGTACTTC
CASSQDPSRYEQYF
>TRBV6-4|TRBJ1-2|NA|NA
TGTGCCAGCAGTGAGGACACTAACTATGGCTACACCTTC
CASSEDTNYGYTF
>TRBV5-1|TRBJ2-3|TRBD2|NA
TGCGCCAGCAGCCTCGGACTAGCGGGGGTCTACACAGATACGCAGTATTTT
CASSLGLAGVYTDTQYF
>TRBV14|TRBJ1-1|NA|NA
TGTGCCAGCAGCCAAAATTTCCAAACTGAAGCTTTCTTT
CASSQNFQTEAFF